The 16 T cell receptor delta chains below were found in one sample sequenced in a study of gamma-delta chains in newborns, infants, children (dated by TCRdb to between 2018 and 2020). Sequencing instrument: Illumina MiSeq. TCRdb recomputed clones from the public reads with CATT; identical DNA rows were then combined. The sample table shows 4,000 to 5,000 delta-chain clones, and about 15% are seen once. The ten most abundant clones make up about 8.5% of the sample. The sample comprised blood. The receptors were sampled from a child who was a newborn, infant or young child, either healthy, febrile or measles-vaccinated (not recorded which).

For this clone: This may be a read error, as it is one base from a much larger clone. The V gene is TRDV2, the J gene TRDJ1; 9 bases are shared with TRDD3. The CDR3 is 16 residues long. Germline CDR1 and CDR2: GEAIGNYY and EKD. Unmatched junction bases numbered 9, after V lost 2 bases and J lost 3 bases. CDR3 sequence reads: CACDILGDRYADKLIF. In DNA form, the CDR3 reads TGTGCCTGTGACATACTGGGGGACCGGTACGCCGATAAACTCATCTTT.

The V gene went uncalled, while the J gene is TRDJ2; whether TRDD3, the table's D call, matches the DNA was not checked. The CDR3 loop spans 19 amino acids. CDR3 amino acids: CACDPVLGDTKALTSQLFF. In DNA, the CDR3 is TGTGCCTGTGACCCCGTCCTGGGGGATACAAAAGCTTTGACATCACAACTCTTCTTT.

The chain carries TRDV2 and TRDJ1; TRDD3 aligns across 7 bases. The ends lost 3 bases at V and 10 bases at J; junction bases unmatched: 22. CDR1 is GEAIGNYY and CDR2 is EKD in the germline V gene. This CDR3 is 17 amino acids long. CDR3 nucleotide sequence: TGTGCCTGTGACCCCCTTAAGATACTCGGTACTGGGGAACGACTCATCTTT. Its protein is CACDPLKILGTGERLIF.

For the V gene the call is TRDV2; the J gene has no call; TRDD3 is the table's D call and was not checked against the DNA. CDR1 is GEAIGNYY, CDR2 EKD, per germline. The CDR3 covers 24 residues. The CDR3 region has the DNA TGTGCCTGTGACACCGTGGACAGACAGACTACTGGCGGGTATAAATCCTGGGACACCCGAAAGACGTTTTTC. It translates to CACDTVDRQTTGGYKSWDTRKTFF.

With respect to this clone: Given a much more abundant clone one base away, this may be a read error. Other DNA sequences from this sample encode an identical CDR3 as well. The rearrangement links TRDV2 to TRDJ1, with D tentatively TRDD3 (5 bases). The CDR3 consists of 14 residues. The V end lost 3 bases, the J end lost 10 bases, and 20 bases lay between the germline ends. Looked up from germline, CDR1 is GEAIGNYY and CDR2 is EKD. The CDR3 DNA reads as TGTGCCTGTGACCCTCTTACTGGCAGGGGAGGACTCATCTTT. Translating gives CACDPLTGRGGLIF.

This clone showed up just a few times. This may be a read error: a much more frequent sequence differs by one nucleotide. The same CDR3 also results from other DNA sequences found in this sample. The chain couples TRDV2 to TRDJ3; TRDD3 agrees at 10 bases. CDR1 is GEAIGNYY, CDR2 EKD, per germline. This CDR3 spans 20 amino acids. CDR3 residues: CACDRALYWGMNWDTRQMFF. CDR3 nucleotide sequence: TGTGCCTGCGACAGGGCGCTTTACTGGGGGATGAACTGGGACACCCGACAGATGTTTTTC.

In the case of this clone: A much larger clone lies one base from this, so it may be a read error. Additional DNA sequences in this sample encode the identical CDR3. This chain joins TRDV2 and TRDJ1; 13 bases map to TRDD3. In germline, CDR1 is GEAIGNYY, CDR2 EKD. The CDR3 totals 19 residues. After removal of 7 bases from V and 0 bases from J, the junction contained 16 bases not matched to a gene. The CDR3, as DNA: TGTGCCTGCGACGTACTGGGGGATACGCGCCCGACGTACACCGATAAACTCATCTTT. It encodes CACDVLGDTRPTYTDKLIF.

By its share, this clone is large (0.1 to 1%). The same CDR3 arises from other DNA sequences in this sample as well. The chain joins TRDV2 to TRDJ1; 8 bases map to TRDD3. The CDR3 loop spans 15 amino acids. The V and J ends lost 2 bases and 0 bases, in that order; junction bases with no gene match: 4. The germline gives CDR1 GEAIGNYY, CDR2 EKD. As DNA, the CDR3 is TGTGCCTGTGACAAACTGGGGGCCGACACCGATAAACTCATCTTT. Translating gives CACDKLGADTDKLIF.

The gene calls are TRDV2 and TRDJ1, with 12 bases matching TRDD3. The J gene is not listed in TCRdb, so it was assigned here from a DNA match to germline. Germline values: CDR1 GEAIGNYY, CDR2 EKD. The CDR3 contains 21 residues. J lost 0 bases, V lost 1 base, and 17 bases had no gene match. CDR3 loop: CACDTLYESLGDTFNTDKLIF. The CDR3 coding sequence is TGTGCCTGTGACACACTCTACGAATCTCTGGGGGATACGTTTAACACCGATAAACTCATCTTT.

This clone is termed large. The sample holds other DNA sequences that translate to the same CDR3. This chain joins TRDV2 and TRDJ1; the match to TRDD3 covers 8 bases. Germline lookup yields CDR1 GEAIGNYY and CDR2 EKD. Losses at the gene ends were 2 bases for V and 1 base for J; bases not matched to a gene: 8. This CDR3 contains 16 residues. CDR3 in DNA: TGTGCCTGTGACATACTGGGGGCCAATCCCACCGATAAACTCATCTTT. Translated: CACDILGANPTDKLIF.

For this clone: The TCRdb protein, from a much larger clone, departs from this DNA's translation at residue 9, likely by read error; the protein shown derives from the DNA. The V and J genes are TRDV2 and TRDJ1; tentatively, D is TRDD3 (5 bases). This CDR3 spans 18 amino acids. Germline V gene sequence: CDR1 GEAIGNYY, CDR2 EKD. V was shortened by 0 bases and J by 7 bases, with 26 bases between the two germline ends. The CDR3 protein is CACDTVRGGIASSTKLIF. The CDR3 nucleotides read TGTGCCTGTGACACCGTACGAGGGGGTATAGCCTCCTCCACTAAACTCATCTTT.

The CDR3 is CAIGVRTSYLWGIRGEDTDKIIF. CDR3 bases: TGTGCTATTGGGGTAAGGACTTCCTACCTCTGGGGGATACGGGGGGAAGACACCGATAAAATCATCTTT. The J gene has no call, while the V gene is TRDV1; TRDD3 is the table's D call and was not checked against the DNA. Germline-derived CDR1 and CDR2 are TSWWSYY and QGS. The CDR3 spans 23 residues.

This clone has more than one count but fewer than ten. The TCRdb protein, from a much larger clone, departs from this DNA's translation at residue 4, likely by read error; the protein shown derives from the DNA. The chain has TRDV2 and TRDJ1; 8 nucleotides match TRDD3. Looked up from germline, CDR1 is GEAIGNYY and CDR2 is EKD. V trimming: 5 bases; J trimming: 1 base; junction bases outside the gene matches: 11. The CDR3 is 16 residues long. This chain's CDR3 is CACAILGANPTDKLIF. DNA of the CDR3: TGTGCCTGTGCCATACTGGGGGCCAATCCCACCGATAAACTCATCTTT.

In this sample, this clone turned up a few times. TCRdb pairs this DNA with a much larger clone's protein that differs at residue 15, likely a read error; the protein shown was translated from the DNA. This chain links TRDV2 with TRDJ3; TRDD3 matches 8 bases. CDR3 size: 17 residues. CDR1 and CDR2 from the germline V gene are GEAIGNYY and EKD. CDR3 amino acids: CACDTVLGAWDTRQVFF. As DNA, the CDR3 is TGTGCCTGTGACACCGTACTGGGGGCCTGGGACACCCGACAGGTGTTTTTC.

In this sample, this clone is medium-sized. This rearrangement joins TRDV1 to TRDJ1; TRDD2 aligns across 9 bases. This CDR3 contains 23 residues. The V gene's germline CDR1 is TSWWSYY and CDR2 QGS. The junction had 26 bases not matched to a gene; V was cut back by 3 bases and J by 0 bases. The CDR3 coding sequence is TGTGCTCTTGGGGAGCTACCCCTTCCTACGTTGATGGGGGACCCCCCGTACACCGATAAACTCATCTTT. It is translated as CALGELPLPTLMGDPPYTDKLIF.

Of note for this clone: The protein TCRdb lists belongs to a much larger clone and differs from this DNA's translation at residue 10, which points to a read error; the protein shown is made from the DNA. The rearrangement links TRDV2 to TRDJ1; 7 nucleotides align to TRDD3. The J gene, not given by TCRdb, was assigned here from a germline match of the nucleotide sequence. V trimming: 3 bases; J trimming: 0 bases; junction bases outside the gene matches: 18. The germline CDR1 and CDR2 sequences are GEAIGNYY and EKD. CDR3 length: 19 amino acids. Here the CDR3 reads CACDPLGMGEPENTDKLIF. The CDR3, as DNA: TGTGCCTGTGACCCCCTGGGGATGGGGGAGCCAGAAAACACCGATAAACTCATCTTT.